The 8 T cell receptor beta chains below come from one sample, sequenced in a study of OX40 agonist ivuxolimab in advanced cancers. Generated by immunoSEQ multiplex PCR, the TCRdb table keeps only in-frame clones and is missing some. This table has 70,000 or so clones, around 91% appearing once. The source material was CD4+ or CD8+ T cells sorted from blood, sampled in a trial of the OX40 agonist ivuxolimab. The receptors were sampled from an adult with an advanced solid tumor such as melanoma, head and neck, liver or kidney cancer.

Here the CDR3 reads CASSPQGAGETQYF. CDR3 nucleotide sequence: TGTGCCAGCAGCCCCCAGGGGGCGGGCGAGACCCAGTACTTC. The genes are TRBV7-2 and TRBJ2-5, with TRBD1 matching over 8 bases. Germline V gives CDR1 SGHTA, CDR2 FQGNSA. The trim removed 5 bases at V and 5 bases at J, leaving 7 bases unmatched. The CDR3 runs 14 residues.

As DNA, the CDR3 is TGTGCCAGCTCACCCGGGACAGAGGACTATGGCTACACCTTC. Protein: CASSPGTEDYGYTF. V usage is TRBV18 and J usage is TRBJ1-2; 7 bases agree with TRBD1. From germline, CDR1 is KGHSH and CDR2 LQKENI. V dropped 3 bases and J dropped 3; count of bases not matched to a gene: 4. CDR3 size: 14 residues.

This rearrangement joins TRBV7-9 to TRBJ2-6; TRBD1 is a possible D gene (5 bases). Germline V CDR1 and CDR2: SEHNR, FQNEAQ (reference sequence). The CDR3 length is 15 residues. The V gene lost 5 bases and the J gene lost 0 bases, with 8 bases spanning the gap. The CDR3 loop reads CASSRDSSGANVLTF. Written as DNA, the CDR3 is TGTGCCAGCAGCCGCGACAGCTCTGGGGCCAACGTCCTGACTTTC. The full variable domain, in which reference TRBV7-9 and TRBJ2-6 provide the parts outside the CDR3, is DTGVSQNPRHKITKRGQNVTFRCDPISEHNRLYWYRQTLGQGPEFLTYFQNEAQLEKSRLLSDRFSAERPKGSFSTLEIQRTEQGDSAMYLCASSRDSSGANVLTFGAGSRLTVL.

The chain links TRBV5-1 to TRBJ2-2; D is perhaps TRBD2 (6 bases). The CDR3 sequence is 16 residues long. Trimming pared 0 bases from V and 4 bases from J, leaving 13 bases between. CDR1 and CDR2 (germline): SGHRS, YFSETQ. This CDR3 reads CASSLEGGEPTGELFF. CDR3 sequence (DNA): TGCGCCAGCAGCTTGGAGGGCGGGGAACCCACCGGGGAGCTGTTTTTT.

The chain joins TRBV7-8 to TRBJ2-1, with 9 bases lining up with TRBD1. There are 16 residues in the CDR3. V was pared by 2 bases and J by 3 bases, with 5 bases of the junction left unmatched. Germline V lookup: CDR1 SGHVS, CDR2 FQNEAQ. The CDR3 coding sequence is TGTGCCAGCAGCTTATCCCGACAGGGGGGCTACAATGAGCAGTTCTTC. Its translation is CASSLSRQGGYNEQFF. The full variable domain, with the rest looked up from reference TRBV7-8 and TRBJ2-1, is GAGVSQSPRYKVAKRGQDVALRCDPISGHVSLFWYQQALGQGPEFLTYFQNEAQLDKSGLPSDRFFAERPEGSVSTLKIQRTQQEDSAVYLCASSLSRQGGYNEQFFGPGTRLTVL.

This clone was counted only a few times. V and J are TRBV5-6 and TRBJ2-2; TRBD2 is a possible D gene (5 bases). The CDR3 covers 16 residues. V was cut by 2 bases and J by 1 base, with 12 bases left in between. Germline V gene data show CDR1 as SGHDT and CDR2 as YYEEEE. This CDR3 reads CASSLFRERNTGELFF. The CDR3 region has the DNA TGTGCCAGCAGCTTATTTAGGGAGAGGAACACCGGGGAGCTGTTTTTT. Using reference TRBV5-6 and TRBJ2-2 for the parts outside the CDR3, the full variable domain is DAGVTQSPTHLIKTRGQQVTLRCSPKSGHDTVSWYQQALGQGPQFIFQYYEEEERQRGNFPDRFSGHQFPNYSSELNVNALLLGDSALYLCASSLFRERNTGELFFGEGSRLTVL.

This clone has a single count. This chain joins TRBV5-1 and TRBJ1-1; possible D gene TRBD1, 6 bases. CDR3 length: 16 residues. Germline CDR1 is SGHRS and CDR2 is YFSETQ. Trimming took off 2 bases at V and 3 bases at J, with 17 bases between the two ends. DNA of the CDR3: TGCGCCAGCAGCTTAGACCCAGGGGTTTTGTACACTGAAGCTTTCTTT. Its protein product is CASSLDPGVLYTEAFF.

The chain uses TRBV29-1 and TRBJ2-7; tentative D call: TRBD2 (5 bases). CDR3 length: 15 amino acids. V lost 4 bases, J lost 2 bases, and 18 bases lay in between. Germline CDR1 SQVTM, CDR2 ANQGSEA. The CDR3 spells CSVVLGRGLAYEQYF. The CDR3 bases are TGCAGCGTTGTATTGGGTAGAGGGTTGGCCTACGAGCAGTACTTC.